These T cell receptor beta chains were read from a single sample in a study of human T cells and chemical hapten exposure. Each CDR3 protein gets one entry after TCRdb re-called the RACE reads with MiXCR. The sample contains under 450,000 distinct CDR3 sequences, about 6.3% of which appear only once. The sample was whole blood, taken in connection with sensitization to the hapten diphenylcyclopropenone (DPC). All receptors come from a young woman with alopecia areata. Some clones in this sample may be carry-over from other donors' samples. Each CDR3 is given with its conserved first and last residue. Each record gives: D gene, J gene, V gene, clone size, CDR3 DNA, CDR3 protein. The D gene is left open where the match is weak. Where a row states a size, it is once, few, many or the class of an expanded clone; other rows omit it.

-,TRBJ1-5,TRBV12-3/TRBV12-4,many,TGTGCCACCTTACTGGCGCTCCCCTGGGGCAATCAGCCCCAGCATTTT,CATLLALPWGNQPQHF
-,TRBJ1-5,TRBV18,many,TGTGCCAGCTCACCTGGAAGGGATCAGCCCCAGCATTTT,CASSPGRDQPQHF
TRBD2,TRBJ2-3,TRBV28,-,TGTGCCAGCAGTTCCTCTAGCGGGGGGATCATGACAGATACGCAGTATTTT,CASSSSSGGIMTDTQYF
TRBD1,TRBJ2-3,TRBV5-1,-,TGCGCCAGCAGCTTGGAGGGACAGCACACAGATACGCAGTATTTT,CASSLEGQHTDTQYF
-,TRBJ2-1,TRBV29-1,many,TGCAGCGTTAACCAAGGATTGACCTCCTACAATGAGCAGTTCTTC,CSVNQGLTSYNEQFF
-,TRBJ2-1,TRBV6-6,-,TGTGCCAGCAGCCCCTGGGGGGGGCGAACTTCAGACAATGAGCAGTTCTTC,CASSPWGGRTSDNEQFF
TRBD1,TRBJ1-6,TRBV6-2/TRBV6-3,-,TGTGCCAGCAGTCGAGGGACAGGGGATTCACCCCTCCACTTT,CASSRGTGDSPLHF
-,TRBJ2-5,TRBV11-2,few,TGTGCCAGCAGCCAAAGGGGGCAAGAGACCCAGTACTTC,CASSQRGQETQYF
-,TRBJ2-3,TRBV7-6,-,TGTGCCAGCAGCTTAAAGGATTCAGGGTATGGGCGAGATACGCAGTATTTT,CASSLKDSGYGRDTQYF
-,TRBJ1-2,TRBV20-1,many,TGCAGTGCTAGAGGTTTAGGGGGCTACACCTTC,CSARGLGGYTF
-,TRBJ1-2,TRBV6-6,few,TGTGCCACCACGTTCCAGGGATATGGCTACACCTTC,CATTFQGYGYTF
-,TRBJ1-5,TRBV7-2,many,TGTGCCAGCAGCTCGGACTGGAGCCAGCCCCAGCATTTT,CASSSDWSQPQHF
-,TRBJ1-2,TRBV4-2,many,TGTGCCAGCAGCCAAAGTTCCAAGGACTCCTATGGCTACACCTTC,CASSQSSKDSYGYTF
-,TRBJ1-5,TRBV4-3,few,TGCGCCAGCAGCCAAGATCGGTCATACAATCAGCCCCAGCATTTT,CASSQDRSYNQPQHF
-,TRBJ2-3,TRBV4-3,-,TGCGCCAGCAGCCAAGAGAAGCGGACCACAGATACGCAGTATTTT,CASSQEKRTTDTQYF
TRBD1,TRBJ1-1,TRBV4-1,few,TGCGCCAGCAGCCGAATCACAGGGGGTTATACTGAAGCTTTCTTT,CASSRITGGYTEAFF
-,TRBJ1-6,TRBV28,-,TGTGCCAGCAGTTCCCCGGGGAGGCGGCCCCTCCACTTT,CASSSPGRRPLHF